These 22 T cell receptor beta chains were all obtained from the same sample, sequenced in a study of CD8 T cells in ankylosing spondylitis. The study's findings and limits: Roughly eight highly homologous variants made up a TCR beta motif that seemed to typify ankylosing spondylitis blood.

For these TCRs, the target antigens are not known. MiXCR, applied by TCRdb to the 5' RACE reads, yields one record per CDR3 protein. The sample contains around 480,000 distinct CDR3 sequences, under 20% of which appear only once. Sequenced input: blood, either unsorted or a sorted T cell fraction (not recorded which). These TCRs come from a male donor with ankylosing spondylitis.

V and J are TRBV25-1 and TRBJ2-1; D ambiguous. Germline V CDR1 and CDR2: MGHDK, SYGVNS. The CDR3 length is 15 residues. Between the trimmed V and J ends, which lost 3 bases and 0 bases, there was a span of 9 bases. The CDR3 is CASSDQWSSYNEQFF. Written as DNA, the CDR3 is TGTGCCAGCAGTGACCAATGGAGCTCCTACAATGAGCAGTTCTTC. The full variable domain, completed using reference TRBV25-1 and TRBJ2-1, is EADIYQTPRYLVIGTGKKITLECSQTMGHDKMYWYQQDPGMELHLIHYSYGVNSTEKGDLSSESTVSRIRTEHFPLTLESARPSHTSQYLCASSDQWSSYNEQFFGPGTRLTVL.

As DNA, the CDR3 is TGTGCCAGCAGCTTGGGACAGACGATCTTAAATACGCAGTATTTT. Its protein product is CASSLGQTILNTQYF. The chain uses TRBV5-5 and TRBJ2-3; the D gene is possibly TRBD1 (5 bases). V lost 0 bases and J 7 bases, leaving 15 bases between the germline ends. This CDR3 region has 15 residues. Germline lookup yields CDR1 SGHKS and CDR2 YYEKEE (reference sequence).

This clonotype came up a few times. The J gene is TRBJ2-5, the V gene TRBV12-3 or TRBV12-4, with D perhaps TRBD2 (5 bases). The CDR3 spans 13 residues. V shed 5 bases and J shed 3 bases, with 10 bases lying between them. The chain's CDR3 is CASSRVGKETQYF. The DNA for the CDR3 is TGTGCCAGCAGTAGGGTCGGGAAAGAGACCCAGTACTTC.

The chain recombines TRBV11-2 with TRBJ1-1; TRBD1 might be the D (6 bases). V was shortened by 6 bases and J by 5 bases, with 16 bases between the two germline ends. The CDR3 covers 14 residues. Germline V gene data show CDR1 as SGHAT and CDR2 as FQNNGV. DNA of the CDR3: TGTGCCAGCAGAGCTACCCAGGGGTTTACTGAAGCTTTCTTT. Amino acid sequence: CASRATQGFTEAFF.

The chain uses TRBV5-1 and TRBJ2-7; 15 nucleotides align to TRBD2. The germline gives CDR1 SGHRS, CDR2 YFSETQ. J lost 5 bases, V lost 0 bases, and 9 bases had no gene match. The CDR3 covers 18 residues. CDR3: CASSLGRRTSGGANEQYF. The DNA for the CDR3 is TGCGCCAGCAGCTTGGGCCGACGGACTAGCGGGGGGGCGAACGAGCAGTACTTC.

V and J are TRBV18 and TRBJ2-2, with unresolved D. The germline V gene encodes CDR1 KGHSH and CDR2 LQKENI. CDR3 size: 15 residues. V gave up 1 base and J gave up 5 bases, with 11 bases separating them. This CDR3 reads CASSPQNPWTGELFF. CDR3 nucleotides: TGTGCCAGCTCACCACAGAATCCATGGACCGGGGAGCTGTTTTTT.

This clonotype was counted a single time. This CDR3 reads CSARDPPLAGGPLGDTQYF. The CDR3 DNA is TGCAGTGCTAGAGATCCGCCCTTGGCGGGAGGACCCCTGGGGGATACGCAGTATTTT. The V gene is TRBV20-1, the J gene TRBJ2-3; 8 positions agree with TRBD2. The length of the CDR3 is 19 residues. V was pared by 0 bases and J by 6 bases, with 20 bases of the junction left unmatched. CDR1 DFQATT and CDR2 SNEGSKA come from the germline V gene (reference sequence).

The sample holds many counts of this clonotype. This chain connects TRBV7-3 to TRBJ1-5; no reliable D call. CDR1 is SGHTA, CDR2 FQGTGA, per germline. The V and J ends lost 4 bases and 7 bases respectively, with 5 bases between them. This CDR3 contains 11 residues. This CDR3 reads CASSSSQPQHF. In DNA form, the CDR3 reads TGTGCCAGCAGCTCATCCCAGCCCCAGCATTTT. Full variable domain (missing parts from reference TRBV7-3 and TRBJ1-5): GAGVSQTPSNKVTEKGKYVELRCDPISGHTALYWYRQSLGQGPEFLIYFQGTGAADDSGLPNDRFFAVRPEGSVSTLKIQRTERGDSAVYLCASSSSQPQHFGDGTRLSIL.

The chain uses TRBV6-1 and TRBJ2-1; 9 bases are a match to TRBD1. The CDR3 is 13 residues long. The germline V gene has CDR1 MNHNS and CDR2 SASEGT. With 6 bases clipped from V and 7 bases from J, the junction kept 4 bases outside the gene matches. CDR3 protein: CASRDRGENEQFF. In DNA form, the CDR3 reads TGTGCCAGCAGAGACAGGGGGGAAAATGAGCAGTTCTTC.

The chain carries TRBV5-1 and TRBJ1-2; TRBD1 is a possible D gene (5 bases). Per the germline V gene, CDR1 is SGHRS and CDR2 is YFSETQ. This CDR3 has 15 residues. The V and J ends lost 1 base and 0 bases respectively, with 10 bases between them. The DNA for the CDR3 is TGCGCCAGCAGCTTGACCGGGGGTGCTAACTATGGCTACACCTTC. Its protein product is CASSLTGGANYGYTF.

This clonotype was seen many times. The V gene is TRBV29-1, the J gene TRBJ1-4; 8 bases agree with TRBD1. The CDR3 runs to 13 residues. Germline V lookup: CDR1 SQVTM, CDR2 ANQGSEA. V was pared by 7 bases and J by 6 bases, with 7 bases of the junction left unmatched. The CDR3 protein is CSGVQGGDEKLFF. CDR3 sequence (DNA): TGCAGCGGGGTACAGGGGGGCGATGAAAAACTGTTTTTT.

The CDR3: CASSFDDRGGYTF. CDR3 nucleotide sequence: TGTGCCAGCAGCTTCGACGACAGGGGTGGCTACACCTTC. The chain uses TRBV7-2 and TRBJ1-2; 8 bases are shared with TRBD1. The trim removed 3 bases at V and 7 bases at J, leaving 4 bases unmatched. The CDR3 is made up of 13 amino acids. Germline loops: CDR1 SGHTA, CDR2 FQGNSA.

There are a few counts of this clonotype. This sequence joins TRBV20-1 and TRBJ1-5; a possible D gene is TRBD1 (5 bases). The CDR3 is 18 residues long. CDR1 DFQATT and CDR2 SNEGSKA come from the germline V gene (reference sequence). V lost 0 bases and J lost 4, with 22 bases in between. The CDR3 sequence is CSARDPQSADSRNQPQHF. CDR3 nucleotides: TGCAGTGCTAGAGATCCCCAATCGGCCGACAGTAGGAATCAGCCCCAGCATTTT.

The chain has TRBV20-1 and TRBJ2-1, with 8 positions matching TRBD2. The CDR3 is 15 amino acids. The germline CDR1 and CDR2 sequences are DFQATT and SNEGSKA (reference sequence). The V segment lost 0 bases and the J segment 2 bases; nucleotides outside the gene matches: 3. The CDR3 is CSARDHGGAYNEQFF. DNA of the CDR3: TGCAGTGCTAGAGATCACGGGGGGGCCTACAATGAGCAGTTCTTC.

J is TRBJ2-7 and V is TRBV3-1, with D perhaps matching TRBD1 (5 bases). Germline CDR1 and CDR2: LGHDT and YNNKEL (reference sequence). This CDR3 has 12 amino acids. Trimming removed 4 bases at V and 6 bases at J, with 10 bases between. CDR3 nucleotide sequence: TGTGCCAGCAGCCCCAGCAGGGCCGAGCAGTACTTC. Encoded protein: CASSPSRAEQYF.

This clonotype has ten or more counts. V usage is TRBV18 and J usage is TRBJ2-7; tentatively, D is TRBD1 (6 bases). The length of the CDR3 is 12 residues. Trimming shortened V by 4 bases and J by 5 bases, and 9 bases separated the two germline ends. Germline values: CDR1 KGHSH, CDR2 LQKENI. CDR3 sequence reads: CASSLNRDEQYF. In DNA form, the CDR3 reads TGTGCCAGCTCACTTAACAGGGACGAGCAGTACTTC.

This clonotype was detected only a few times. The CDR3 DNA reads TGTGCCAGCAGCCGGGACTCCCTCAATGAGCAGTTCTTC. It specifies CASSRDSLNEQFF. The genes are TRBV7-9 and TRBJ2-1, with D tentatively TRBD2 (6 bases). The V end lost 5 bases, the J end lost 6 bases, and 11 bases lay between the germline ends. This CDR3 region has 13 residues. From germline, CDR1 is SEHNR and CDR2 FQNEAQ (reference sequence).

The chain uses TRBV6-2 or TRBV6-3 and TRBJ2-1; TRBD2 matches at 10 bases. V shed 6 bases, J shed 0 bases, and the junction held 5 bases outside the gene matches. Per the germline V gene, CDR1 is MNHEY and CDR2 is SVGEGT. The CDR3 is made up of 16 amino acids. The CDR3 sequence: CASRKSGGASYNEQFF. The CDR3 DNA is TGTGCCAGCAGAAAAAGCGGGGGGGCCTCCTACAATGAGCAGTTCTTC.

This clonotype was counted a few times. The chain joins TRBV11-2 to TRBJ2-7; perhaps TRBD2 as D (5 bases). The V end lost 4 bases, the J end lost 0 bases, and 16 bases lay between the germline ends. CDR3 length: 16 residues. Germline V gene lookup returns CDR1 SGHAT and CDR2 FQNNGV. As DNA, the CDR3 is TGTGCCAGCAGCTCCACGCGGGCCACCCTCTCCTACGAGCAGTACTTC. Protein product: CASSSTRATLSYEQYF.

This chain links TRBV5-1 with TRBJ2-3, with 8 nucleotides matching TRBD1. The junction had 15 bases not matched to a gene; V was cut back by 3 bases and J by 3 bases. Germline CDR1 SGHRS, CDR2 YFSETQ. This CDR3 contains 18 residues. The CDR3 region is CASSYGQGTPLWTDTQYF. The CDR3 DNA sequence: TGCGCCAGCAGCTACGGACAGGGAACCCCTTTGTGGACAGATACGCAGTATTTT. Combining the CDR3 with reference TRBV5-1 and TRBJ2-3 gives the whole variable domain KAGVTQTPRYLIKTRGQQVTLSCSPISGHRSVSWYQQTPGQGLQFLFEYFSETQRNKGNFPGRFSGRQFSNSRSEMNVSTLELGDSALYLCASSYGQGTPLWTDTQYFGPGTRLTVL.

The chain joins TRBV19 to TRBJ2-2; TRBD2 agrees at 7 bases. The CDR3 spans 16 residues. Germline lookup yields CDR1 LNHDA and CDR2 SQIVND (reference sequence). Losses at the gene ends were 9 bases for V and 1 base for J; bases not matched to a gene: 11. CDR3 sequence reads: CASRHFLAVNTGELFF. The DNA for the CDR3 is TGTGCCAGCCGCCATTTTCTAGCGGTGAACACCGGGGAGCTGTTTTTT.

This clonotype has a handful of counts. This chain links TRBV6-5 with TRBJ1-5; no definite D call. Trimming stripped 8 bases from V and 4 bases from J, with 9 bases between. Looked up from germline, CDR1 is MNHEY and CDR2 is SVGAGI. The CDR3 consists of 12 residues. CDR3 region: CASEQENQPQHF. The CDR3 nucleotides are TGTGCCAGCGAACAAGAAAATCAGCCCCAGCATTTT.